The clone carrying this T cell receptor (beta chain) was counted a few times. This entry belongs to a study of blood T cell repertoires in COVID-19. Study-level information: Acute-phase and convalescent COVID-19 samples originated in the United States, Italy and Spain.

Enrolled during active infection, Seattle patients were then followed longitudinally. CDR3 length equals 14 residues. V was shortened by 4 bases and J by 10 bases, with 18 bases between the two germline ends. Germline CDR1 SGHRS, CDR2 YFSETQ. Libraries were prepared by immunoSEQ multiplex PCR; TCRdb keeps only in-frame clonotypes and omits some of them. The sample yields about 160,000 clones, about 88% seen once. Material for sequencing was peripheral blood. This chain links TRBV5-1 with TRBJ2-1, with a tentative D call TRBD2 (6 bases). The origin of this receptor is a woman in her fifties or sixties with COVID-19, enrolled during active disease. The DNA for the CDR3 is TGCGCCAGCAGCCCCGGGGGTACTTGGGACGAGCAGTTCTTC. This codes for CASSPGGTWDEQFF.